This TCR beta chain was documented in a study of HIV-infected children after antiretroviral therapy interruption. The wider study: Children were on planned treatment interruption or continuous treatment.

RNA-based 3' RACE libraries used unique molecular identifiers. TCRdb independently ran MiXCR on the 3' RACE reads; one entry per CDR3 protein. The sample holds 70,000 to 90,000 distinct CDR3 sequences, 6% to 8.5% seen once. Deletions cut 6 bases from V and 7 bases from J, with 13 bases between. The CDR3 contains 12 residues. The germline gives CDR1 SGHVS, CDR2 FNYEAQ. This clonotype was recorded at least ten times. Documented treatment: PENTA 11 planned treatment interruption arm or continuous ART arm. The chain employs TRBV7-6 and TRBJ2-7; D remains unclear. Source: CD45RA+ CD4+ T cells from PBMCs, pooled from several time points, taken from a donor given antiretroviral therapy, either interrupted or continuous. As for subset: naive CD4+ CD45RA+ CD45RO- T cells. This sequence was found in a pool of human donors with HIV. The CDR3 DNA reads TGTGCCAGCAGTTCCTCCACTGTGGAGCAGTACTTC. It yields the protein CASSSSTVEQYF.